This T cell receptor beta chain was documented in a study of blood T cell repertoires in COVID-19. The table came from immunoSEQ multiplex PCR; TCRdb's copy has only in-frame clones and leaves some out. The data contain about 65,000 clones, approximately 93% of them singletons. This CDR3 has 14 residues. Per germline, CDR1 WSHSY and CDR2 SAAADI. Trimming took 0 bases from V and 4 from J, leaving 4 bases between them. The clonotype comes from a man in his 70s with active COVID-19. The sequencing sample was made of peripheral blood. The chain carries TRBV10-2 and TRBJ1-6, with D unresolved. CDR3 bases: TGCGCCAGCAGTGAGTCGCGGTATAATTCACCCCTCCACTTT. Residues: CASSESRYNSPLHF.